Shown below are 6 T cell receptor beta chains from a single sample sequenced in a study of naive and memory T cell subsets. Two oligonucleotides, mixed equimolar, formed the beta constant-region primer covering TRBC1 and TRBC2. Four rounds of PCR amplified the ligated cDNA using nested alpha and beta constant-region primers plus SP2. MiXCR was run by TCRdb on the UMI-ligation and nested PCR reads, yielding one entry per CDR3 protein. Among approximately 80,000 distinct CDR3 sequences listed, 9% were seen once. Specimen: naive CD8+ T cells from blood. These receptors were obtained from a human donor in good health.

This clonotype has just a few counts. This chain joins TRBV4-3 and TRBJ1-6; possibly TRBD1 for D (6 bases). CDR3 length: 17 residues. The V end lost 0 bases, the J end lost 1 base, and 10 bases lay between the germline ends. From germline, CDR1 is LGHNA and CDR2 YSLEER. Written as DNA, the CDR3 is TGCGCCAGCAGCCAAGAAATAACAGGGTCCTATAATTCACCCCTCCACTTT. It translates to CASSQEITGSYNSPLHF.

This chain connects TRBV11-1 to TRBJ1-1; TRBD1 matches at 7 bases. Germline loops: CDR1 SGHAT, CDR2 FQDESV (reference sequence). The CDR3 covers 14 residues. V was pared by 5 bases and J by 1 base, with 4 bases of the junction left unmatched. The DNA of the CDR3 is TGTGCCAGCAGCGCCGGGACAGCGAACACTGAAGCTTTCTTT. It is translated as CASSAGTANTEAFF.

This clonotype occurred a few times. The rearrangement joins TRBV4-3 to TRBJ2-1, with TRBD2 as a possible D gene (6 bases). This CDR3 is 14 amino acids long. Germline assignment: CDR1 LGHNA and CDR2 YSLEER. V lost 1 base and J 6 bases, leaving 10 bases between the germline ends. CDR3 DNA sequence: TGCGCCAGCAGCCAAGGACTAGGCACCAATGAGCAGTTCTTC. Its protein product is CASSQGLGTNEQFF.

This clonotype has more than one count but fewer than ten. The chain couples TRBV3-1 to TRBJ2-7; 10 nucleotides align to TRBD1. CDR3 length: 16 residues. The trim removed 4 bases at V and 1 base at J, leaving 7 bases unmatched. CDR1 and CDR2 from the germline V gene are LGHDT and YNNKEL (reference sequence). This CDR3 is CASSRGTGAESYEQYF. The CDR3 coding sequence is TGTGCCAGCAGCCGGGGGACAGGGGCTGAATCCTACGAGCAGTACTTC.

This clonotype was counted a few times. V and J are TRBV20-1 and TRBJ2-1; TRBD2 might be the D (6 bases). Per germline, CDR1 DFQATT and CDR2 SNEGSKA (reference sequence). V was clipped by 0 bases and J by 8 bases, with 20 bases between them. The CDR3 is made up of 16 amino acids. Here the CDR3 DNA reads TGCAGTGCTAGAGATGTGCCAAGGACTACCTTCGATGAGCAGTTCTTC. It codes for CSARDVPRTTFDEQFF.

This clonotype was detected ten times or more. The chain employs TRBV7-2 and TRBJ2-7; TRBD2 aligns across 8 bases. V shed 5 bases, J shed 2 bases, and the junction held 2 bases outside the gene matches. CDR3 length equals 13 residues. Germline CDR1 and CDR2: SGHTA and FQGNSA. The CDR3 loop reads CASSKTSAYEQYF. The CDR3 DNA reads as TGTGCCAGCAGCAAGACTAGCGCCTACGAGCAGTACTTC.